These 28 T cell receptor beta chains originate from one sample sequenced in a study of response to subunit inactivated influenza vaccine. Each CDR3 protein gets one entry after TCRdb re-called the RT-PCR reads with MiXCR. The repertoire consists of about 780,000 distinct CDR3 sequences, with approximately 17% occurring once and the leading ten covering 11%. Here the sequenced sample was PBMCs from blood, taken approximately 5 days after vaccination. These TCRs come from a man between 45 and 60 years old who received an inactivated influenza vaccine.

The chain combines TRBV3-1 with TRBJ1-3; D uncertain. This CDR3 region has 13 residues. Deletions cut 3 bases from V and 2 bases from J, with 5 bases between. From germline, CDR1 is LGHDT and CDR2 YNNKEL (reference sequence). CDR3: CASSHRTGNTIYF. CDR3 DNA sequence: TGTGCCAGCAGCCATAGGACTGGAAACACCATATATTTT. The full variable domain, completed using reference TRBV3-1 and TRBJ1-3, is DTAVSQTPKYLVTQMGNDKSIKCEQNLGHDTMYWYKQDSKKFLKIMFSYNNKELIINETVPNRFSPKSPDKAHLNLHINSLELGDSAVYFCASSHRTGNTIYFGEGSWLTVV.

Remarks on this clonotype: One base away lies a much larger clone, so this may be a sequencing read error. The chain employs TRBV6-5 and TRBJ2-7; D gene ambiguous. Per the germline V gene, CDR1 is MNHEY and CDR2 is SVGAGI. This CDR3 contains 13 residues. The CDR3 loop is CASSYQPTYKQYF. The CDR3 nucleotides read TGTGCCAGCAGCTACCAACCTACCTACAAGCAGTACTTC.

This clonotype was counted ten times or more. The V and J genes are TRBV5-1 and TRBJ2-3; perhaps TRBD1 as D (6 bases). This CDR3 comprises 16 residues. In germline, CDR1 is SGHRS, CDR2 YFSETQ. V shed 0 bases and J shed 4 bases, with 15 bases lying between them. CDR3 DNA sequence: TGCGCCAGCAGCTTGGAAGGGGACATGACTCCAGATACGCAGTATTTT. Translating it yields CASSLEGDMTPDTQYF.

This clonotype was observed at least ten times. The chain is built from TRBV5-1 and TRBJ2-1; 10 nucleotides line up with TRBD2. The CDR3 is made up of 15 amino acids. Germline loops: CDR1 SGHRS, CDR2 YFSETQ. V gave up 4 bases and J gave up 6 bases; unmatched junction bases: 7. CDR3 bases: TGCGCCAGCAGCGTGCTAGCGGGAGAGGGCAATGAGCAGTTCTTC. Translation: CASSVLAGEGNEQFF.

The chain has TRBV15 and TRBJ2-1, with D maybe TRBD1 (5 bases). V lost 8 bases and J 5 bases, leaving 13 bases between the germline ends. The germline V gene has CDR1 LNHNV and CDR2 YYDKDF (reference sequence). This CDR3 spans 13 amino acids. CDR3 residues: CATLRTPDNEQFF. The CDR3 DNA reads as TGTGCCACCCTCCGGACACCTGACAATGAGCAGTTCTTC.

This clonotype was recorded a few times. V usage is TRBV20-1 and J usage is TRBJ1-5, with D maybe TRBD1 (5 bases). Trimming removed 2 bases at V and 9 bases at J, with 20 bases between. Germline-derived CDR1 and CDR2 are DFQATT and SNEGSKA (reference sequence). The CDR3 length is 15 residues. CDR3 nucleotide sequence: TGCAGTGCTAGACCCAGAGCCAGGGCAAGCGGGCCCCAGCATTTT. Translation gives CSARPRARASGPQHF.

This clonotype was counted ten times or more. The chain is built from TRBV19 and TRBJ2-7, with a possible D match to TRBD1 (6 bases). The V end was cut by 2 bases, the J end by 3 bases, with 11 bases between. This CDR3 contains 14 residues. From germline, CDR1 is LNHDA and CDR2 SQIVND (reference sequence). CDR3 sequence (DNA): TGTGCCAGTAGTATACAGGGGAGCAGCTACGAGCAGTACTTC. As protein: CASSIQGSSYEQYF.

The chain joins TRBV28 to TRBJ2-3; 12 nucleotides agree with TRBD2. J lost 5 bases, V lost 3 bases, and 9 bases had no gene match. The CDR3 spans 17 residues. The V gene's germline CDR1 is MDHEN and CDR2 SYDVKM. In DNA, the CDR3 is TGTGCCAGCAGTTTCGTCCGGACTAGCGGGATTGGAGATACGCAGTATTTT. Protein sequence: CASSFVRTSGIGDTQYF. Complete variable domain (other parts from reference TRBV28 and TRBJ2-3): DVKVTQSSRYLVKRTGEKVFLECVQDMDHENMFWYRQDPGLGLRLIYFSYDVKMKEKGDIPEGYSVSREKKERFSLILESASTNQTSMYLCASSFVRTSGIGDTQYFGPGTRLTVL.

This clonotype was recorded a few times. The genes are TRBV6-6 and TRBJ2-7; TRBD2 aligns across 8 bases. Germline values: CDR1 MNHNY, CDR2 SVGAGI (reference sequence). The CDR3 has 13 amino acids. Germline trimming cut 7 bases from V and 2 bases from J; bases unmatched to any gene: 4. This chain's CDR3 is CASILAGTYEQYF. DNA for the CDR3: TGTGCCAGCATCTTAGCGGGAACCTACGAGCAGTACTTC.

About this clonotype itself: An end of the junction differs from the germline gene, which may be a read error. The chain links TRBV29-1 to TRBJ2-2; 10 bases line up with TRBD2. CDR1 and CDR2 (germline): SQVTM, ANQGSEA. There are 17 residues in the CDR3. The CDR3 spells CSVEEGLAGADTGELFF. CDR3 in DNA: TGCAGCGTCGAAGAAGGCCTAGCGGGAGCGGACACCGGGGAGCTGTTTTTT.

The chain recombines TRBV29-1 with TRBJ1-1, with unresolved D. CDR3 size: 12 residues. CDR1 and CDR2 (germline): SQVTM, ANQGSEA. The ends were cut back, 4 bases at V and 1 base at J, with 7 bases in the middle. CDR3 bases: TGCAGCGTTGCGGGAGGGAACACTGAAGCTTTCTTT. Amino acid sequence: CSVAGGNTEAFF.

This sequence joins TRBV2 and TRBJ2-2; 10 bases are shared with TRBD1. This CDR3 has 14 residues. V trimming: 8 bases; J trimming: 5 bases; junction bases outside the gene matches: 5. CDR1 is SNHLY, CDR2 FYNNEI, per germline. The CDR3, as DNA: TGTGCCAGCGCCGGGACAGGGGATACCGGGGAGCTGTTTTTT. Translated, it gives CASAGTGDTGELFF.

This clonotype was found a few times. CDR3 protein: CASSEIRGGNSPLHF. In DNA, the CDR3 is TGTGCCAGCAGTGAAATTAGGGGAGGGAATTCACCCCTCCACTTT. The chain has TRBV2 and TRBJ1-6, with D tentatively TRBD1 (5 bases). This CDR3 contains 15 residues. Trimming pared 2 bases from V and 7 bases from J, leaving 12 bases between. CDR1 SNHLY and CDR2 FYNNEI come from the germline V gene.

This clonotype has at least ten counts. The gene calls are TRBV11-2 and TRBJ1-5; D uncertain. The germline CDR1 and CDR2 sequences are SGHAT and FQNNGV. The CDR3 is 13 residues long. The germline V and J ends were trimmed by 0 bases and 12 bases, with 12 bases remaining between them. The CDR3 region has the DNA TGTGCCAGCAGCTTAGACCGGGATTTCATCCAGCATTTT. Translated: CASSLDRDFIQHF.

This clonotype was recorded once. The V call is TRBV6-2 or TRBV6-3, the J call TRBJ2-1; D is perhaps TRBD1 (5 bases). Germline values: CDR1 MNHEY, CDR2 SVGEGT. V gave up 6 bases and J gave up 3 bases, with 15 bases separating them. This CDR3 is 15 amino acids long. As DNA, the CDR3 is TGTGCCAGCAGAGAAGGGGTGTCCTACTACAATGAGCAGTTCTTC. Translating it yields CASREGVSYYNEQFF.

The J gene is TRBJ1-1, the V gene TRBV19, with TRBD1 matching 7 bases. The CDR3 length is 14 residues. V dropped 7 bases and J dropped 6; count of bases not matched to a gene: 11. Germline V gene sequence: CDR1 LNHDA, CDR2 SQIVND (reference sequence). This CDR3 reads CASNRRQGGSEAFF. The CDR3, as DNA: TGTGCCAGTAACAGGAGACAGGGAGGTTCTGAAGCTTTCTTT.

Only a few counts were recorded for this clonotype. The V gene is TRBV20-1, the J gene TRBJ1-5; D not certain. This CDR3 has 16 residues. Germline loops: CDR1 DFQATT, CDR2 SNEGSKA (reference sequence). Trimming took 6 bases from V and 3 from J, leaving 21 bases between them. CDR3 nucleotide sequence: TGCAGTGCCCTCGCTAGCGGGCTTAGAGTCAATCAGCCCCAGCATTTT. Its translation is CSALASGLRVNQPQHF.

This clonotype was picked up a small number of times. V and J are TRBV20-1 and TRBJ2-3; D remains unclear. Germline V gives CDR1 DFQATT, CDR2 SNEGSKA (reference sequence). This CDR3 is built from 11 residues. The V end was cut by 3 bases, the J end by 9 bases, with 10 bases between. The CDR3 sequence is CSARVLGTQYF. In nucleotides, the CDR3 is TGCAGTGCTAGGGTGCTTGGGACGCAGTATTTT.

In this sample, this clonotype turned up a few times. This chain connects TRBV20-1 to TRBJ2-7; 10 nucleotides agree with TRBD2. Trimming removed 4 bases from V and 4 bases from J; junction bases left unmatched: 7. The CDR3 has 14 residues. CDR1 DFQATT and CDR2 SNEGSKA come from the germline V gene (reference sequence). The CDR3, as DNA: TGCAGTGCTAACCCTAGCGGGAGAGGATACGAGCAGTACTTC. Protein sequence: CSANPSGRGYEQYF.

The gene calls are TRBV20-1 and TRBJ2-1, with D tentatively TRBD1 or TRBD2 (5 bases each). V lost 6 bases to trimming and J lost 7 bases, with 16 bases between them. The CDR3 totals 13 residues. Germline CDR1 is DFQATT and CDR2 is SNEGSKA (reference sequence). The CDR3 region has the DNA TGCAGTGCGCCTACCGGGACCCAGAATGAGCAGTTCTTC. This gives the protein CSAPTGTQNEQFF.

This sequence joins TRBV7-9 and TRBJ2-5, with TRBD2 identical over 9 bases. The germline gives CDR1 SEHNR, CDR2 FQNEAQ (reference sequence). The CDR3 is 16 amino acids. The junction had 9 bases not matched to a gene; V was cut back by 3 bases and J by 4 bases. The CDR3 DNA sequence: TGTGCCAGCAGCTTCTCGGTCGCAGCGGGAGGAGAGACCCAGTACTTC. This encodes CASSFSVAAGGETQYF.

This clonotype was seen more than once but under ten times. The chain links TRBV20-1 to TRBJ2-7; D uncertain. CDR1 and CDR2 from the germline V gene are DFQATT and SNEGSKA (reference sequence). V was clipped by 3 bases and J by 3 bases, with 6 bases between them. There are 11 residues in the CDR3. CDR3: CSASIGYEQYF. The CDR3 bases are TGCAGTGCTAGTATCGGCTACGAGCAGTACTTC.

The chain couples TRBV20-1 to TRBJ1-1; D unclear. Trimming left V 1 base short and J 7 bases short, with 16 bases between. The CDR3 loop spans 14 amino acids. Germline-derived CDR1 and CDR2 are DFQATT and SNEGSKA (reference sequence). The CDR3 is CSARAPSPGGEAFF. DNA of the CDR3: TGCAGTGCTAGAGCTCCATCCCCGGGCGGTGAAGCTTTCTTT.

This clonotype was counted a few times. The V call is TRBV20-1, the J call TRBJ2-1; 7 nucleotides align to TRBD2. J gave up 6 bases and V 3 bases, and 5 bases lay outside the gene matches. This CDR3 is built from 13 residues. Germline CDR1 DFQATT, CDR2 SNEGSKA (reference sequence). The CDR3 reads CSASKGLLNEQFF. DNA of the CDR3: TGCAGTGCTAGCAAGGGACTACTCAATGAGCAGTTCTTC.

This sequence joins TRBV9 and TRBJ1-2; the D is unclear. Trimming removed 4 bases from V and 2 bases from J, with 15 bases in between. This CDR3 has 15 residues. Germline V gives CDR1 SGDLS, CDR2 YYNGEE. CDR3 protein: CASSTSPGSNYGYTF. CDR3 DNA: TGTGCCAGCAGCACCAGCCCGGGTTCGAACTATGGCTACACCTTC. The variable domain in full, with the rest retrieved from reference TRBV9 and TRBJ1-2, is DSGVTQTPKHLITATGQRVTLRCSPRSGDLSVYWYQQSLDQGLQFLIQYYNGEERAKGNILERFSAQQFPDLHSELNLSSLELGDSALYFCASSTSPGSNYGYTFGSGTRLTVV.

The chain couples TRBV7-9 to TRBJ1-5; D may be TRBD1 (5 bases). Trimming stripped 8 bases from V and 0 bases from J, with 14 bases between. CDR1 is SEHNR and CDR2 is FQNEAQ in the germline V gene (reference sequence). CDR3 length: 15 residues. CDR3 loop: CASGYGADSNQPQHF. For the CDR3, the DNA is TGTGCCAGCGGTTACGGGGCAGATAGCAATCAGCCCCAGCATTTT.

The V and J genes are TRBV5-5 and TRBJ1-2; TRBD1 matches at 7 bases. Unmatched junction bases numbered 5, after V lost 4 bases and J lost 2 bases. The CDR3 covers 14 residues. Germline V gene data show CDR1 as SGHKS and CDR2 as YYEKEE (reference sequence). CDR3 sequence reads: CASSAETGNYGYTF. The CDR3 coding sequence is TGTGCCAGCAGCGCCGAGACAGGGAACTATGGCTACACCTTC.

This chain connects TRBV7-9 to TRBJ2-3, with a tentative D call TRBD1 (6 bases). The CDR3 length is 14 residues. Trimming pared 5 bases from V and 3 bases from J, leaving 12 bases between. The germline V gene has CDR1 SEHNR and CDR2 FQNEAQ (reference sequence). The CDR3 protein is CASSTRTETDTQYF. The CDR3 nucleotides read TGTGCCAGCAGCACTCGGACAGAGACAGATACGCAGTATTTT.